This T cell receptor beta chain was observed in a study of T cell responses to AZD1222 COVID-19 vaccine. General study findings and limits: Most donors were white British, females outnumbered males, and clonal diversity was possibly underestimated.

About this clone: The antigen is not known.

Germline CDR1 MRHNA, CDR2 SNTAGT. Unmatched junction bases numbered 2, after V lost 3 bases and J lost 3 bases. This CDR3 contains 15 residues. Using immunoSEQ multiplex PCR, the repertoire was profiled, and TCRdb retains in-frame clones only, with some absent. The data show some 120,000 clones, roughly 87% seen once. The sequencing used peripheral blood, collected on day 0 of AZD1222 vaccination. The TCR comes from an adult in good health. The chain recombines TRBV6-4 with TRBJ2-2, with 9 bases fitting TRBD2. CDR3 loop: CASSEIAGDTGELFF. CDR3 DNA: TGTGCCAGCAGTGAGATAGCGGGAGACACCGGGGAGCTGTTTTTT.